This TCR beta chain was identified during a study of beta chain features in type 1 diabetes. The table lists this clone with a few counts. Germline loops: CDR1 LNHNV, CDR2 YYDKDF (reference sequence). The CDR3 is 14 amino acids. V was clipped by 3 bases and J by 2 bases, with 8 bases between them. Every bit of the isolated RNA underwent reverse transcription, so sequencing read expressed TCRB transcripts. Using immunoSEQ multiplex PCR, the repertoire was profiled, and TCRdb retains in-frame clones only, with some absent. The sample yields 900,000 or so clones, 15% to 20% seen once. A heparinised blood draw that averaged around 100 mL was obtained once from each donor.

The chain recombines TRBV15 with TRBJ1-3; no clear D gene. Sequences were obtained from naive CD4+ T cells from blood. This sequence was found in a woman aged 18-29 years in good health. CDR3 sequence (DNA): TGTGCCACCAGCAGGGTCCGAGCTGGAAACACCATATATTTT. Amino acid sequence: CATSRVRAGNTIYF.